Described below is a single T cell receptor (beta chain) sequence and its context. Its specificity is unknown. Each CDR3 protein is one row after TCRdb ran MiXCR on the reads. The table lists around 900,000 distinct CDR3 sequences, roughly 30% of them singletons. The sample originates from a study of T cell repertoires in cytomegalovirus infection. Across the whole study: Recently identified HLA-C-restricted CMV epitopes were used, and well-studied HLA-B-restricted CMV epitopes were used as well. Carrying CMV and the relevant HLA type showed in public TCR beta signatures.

The CDR3 runs 14 residues. V lost 3 bases and J lost 5, with 12 bases in between. Findings of the study overall: Clonotype analysis showed dominance of the ex vivo response by HLA-C-restricted CMV-specific TCR beta clonotypes. The cumulative frequency of public TCR beta families distinguished individuals who carried CMV together with the relevant HLA.

This chain uses TRBV12-3 or TRBV12-4 with TRBJ2-3, with D perhaps matching TRBD2 (5 bases). This sample comprised cultured CD8+ T cells from PBMCs, obtained from culture after CMV antigen stimulation. This TCR came from a human donor in good health (CMV status not recorded). Some clones in this sample may be carry-over from other donors' samples. The CDR3 loop is CASSFLGRGDTQYF. CDR3 bases: TGTGCCAGCAGTTTCCTTGGCCGGGGAGATACGCAGTATTTT.